Listed here are 29 T cell receptor beta chains from one sample, sequenced in a study of patients and donors after allogeneic stem cell transplantation. TCRdb ran MiXCR on the RT-PCR reads and lists one entry per CDR3 protein. Among about a million distinct CDR3 sequences listed, about a sixth were seen once. What was sequenced was blood, either unsorted or a sorted T cell fraction (not recorded which). The receptors were gathered from a human donor who was either an allogeneic HSCT recipient or a stem cell or donor lymphocyte infusion donor (not recorded which). It is not recorded whose cells these are; they may come from a transplant donor.

This clonotype has just a few counts. This chain joins TRBV12-3 or TRBV12-4 and TRBJ2-7, with 7 bases fitting TRBD1. J lost 2 bases, V lost 3 bases, and 7 bases had no gene match. The CDR3 consists of 15 residues. CDR3 nucleotide sequence: TGTGCCAGCAGTTTGGCGACAGGGCTAACCTACGAGCAGTACTTC. Amino acids: CASSLATGLTYEQYF.

The chain has TRBV9 and TRBJ2-3, with 8 bases that match TRBD2. V lost 4 bases, J lost 7 bases, and 11 bases stayed unmatched. Germline lookup yields CDR1 SGDLS and CDR2 YYNGEE. The CDR3 loop spans 15 amino acids. The CDR3 here is CASSKTRLAGYTQYF. CDR3 DNA sequence: TGTGCCAGCAGCAAAACCCGGCTAGCGGGTTATACGCAGTATTTT.

This clonotype was counted between two and nine times. The chain recombines TRBV20-1 with TRBJ2-3; the D is unclear. The ends were cut back, 0 bases at V and 2 bases at J, with 18 bases in the middle. Germline values: CDR1 DFQATT, CDR2 SNEGSKA (reference sequence). The CDR3 runs 17 residues. CDR3: CSARDWRGPSPTDTQYF. In nucleotides, the CDR3 is TGCAGTGCTAGAGATTGGCGCGGTCCCTCTCCCACAGATACGCAGTATTTT.

V is TRBV7-9 and J is TRBJ2-3; D is unresolved. The CDR3 is made up of 12 amino acids. Between the trimmed V and J ends, which lost 4 bases and 5 bases, there was a span of 7 bases. Germline lookup yields CDR1 SEHNR and CDR2 FQNEAQ (reference sequence). The CDR3 sequence: CASSYDLDTQYF. The CDR3 DNA reads TGTGCCAGCAGCTACGACCTAGATACGCAGTATTTT.

The J gene is TRBJ1-2, the V gene TRBV3-1, with D possibly matching TRBD1 (6 bases). Germline V CDR1 and CDR2: LGHDT, YNNKEL (reference sequence). Trimming left V 4 bases short and J 8 bases short, with 17 bases between. The CDR3 has 14 amino acids. This chain's CDR3 is CASSLRGQGGGYTF. CDR3 in DNA: TGTGCCAGCAGCCTCCGGGGGCAGGGCGGAGGCTACACCTTC.

The gene calls are TRBV6-5 and TRBJ1-2, with TRBD1 as a possible D gene (5 bases). Trimming left V 3 bases short and J 3 bases short, with 11 bases between. This CDR3 spans 14 amino acids. Looked up from germline, CDR1 is MNHEY and CDR2 is SVGAGI. The CDR3 region has the DNA TGTGCCAGCAGTTATATGTCGGGGGACTATGGCTACACCTTC. It encodes CASSYMSGDYGYTF.

Many counts were recorded for this clonotype. J is TRBJ1-5 and V is TRBV6-5; the D is unclear. Between the trimmed V and J ends, which lost 0 bases and 7 bases, there was a span of 13 bases. CDR3 length equals 15 residues. Per germline, CDR1 MNHEY and CDR2 SVGAGI. In DNA form, the CDR3 reads TGTGCCAGCAGTTACTCTGGATCGGGCGGACAGCCCCAGCATTTT. Protein product: CASSYSGSGGQPQHF.

This clonotype was seen only a few times. V is TRBV10-3 and J is TRBJ2-4; D gene ambiguous. The germline V gene has CDR1 ENHRY and CDR2 SYGVKD. The CDR3 has 12 residues. V lost 6 bases and J lost 0, with 3 bases in between. CDR3 in DNA: TGTGCCATCAGCGAAGCCAAAAACATTCAGTACTTC. It encodes CAISEAKNIQYF.

The chain links TRBV15 to TRBJ2-1; TRBD2 matches at 7 bases. CDR1 is LNHNV and CDR2 is YYDKDF in the germline V gene (reference sequence). The CDR3 covers 17 residues. V was clipped by 0 bases and J by 0 bases; unmatched bases: 5. The DNA for the CDR3 is TGTGCCACCAGCAGAGATTGGGGGGGGGGCTCCTACAATGAGCAGTTCTTC. It yields the protein CATSRDWGGGSYNEQFF.

The chain's CDR3 is CASSLDRGRKTEAFF. The CDR3 DNA reads TGTGCCAGCAGCTTGGATAGGGGGAGGAAAACTGAAGCTTTCTTT. The rearrangement links TRBV5-6 to TRBJ1-1; maybe TRBD1 (6 bases). Germline loops: CDR1 SGHDT, CDR2 YYEEEE. Trimming stripped 0 bases from V and 5 bases from J, with 14 bases between. CDR3 length equals 15 residues.

This clonotype has more than one count but fewer than ten. The V call is TRBV20-1, the J call TRBJ2-3; 11 bases align to TRBD2. The J segment lost 0 bases and the V segment lost 5 bases, leaving 10 bases of the junction unmatched. The CDR3 is 17 amino acids. Germline CDR1 DFQATT, CDR2 SNEGSKA (reference sequence). The CDR3 region has the DNA TGCAGTGCTTCCGGGACTAGCGGTCTACATAGCACAGATACGCAGTATTTT. As protein: CSASGTSGLHSTDTQYF.

This clonotype was detected a few times. This chain links TRBV2 with TRBJ2-7, with TRBD1 identical over 10 bases. The trim removed 6 bases at V and 3 bases at J, leaving 8 bases unmatched. Per germline, CDR1 SNHLY and CDR2 FYNNEI. CDR3 length: 15 amino acids. CDR3 bases: TGTGCCAGCAGCGCGGGGACAGGGGCAATCTACGAGCAGTACTTC. It encodes CASSAGTGAIYEQYF.

This clonotype came up a few times. The CDR3 region is CASSLTHVRGLEYF. The CDR3 DNA reads TGCGCCAGCAGCTTGACCCACGTCAGAGGGCTGGAGTACTTC. The chain is built from TRBV5-1 and TRBJ2-5, with a tentative D call TRBD2 (5 bases). V was clipped by 1 base and J by 12 bases, with 19 bases between them. Germline V CDR1 and CDR2: SGHRS, YFSETQ. This CDR3 is built from 14 residues.

This clonotype was detected ten times or more. The CDR3: CASMAGQSSIEQYF. CDR3 nucleotide sequence: TGTGCCAGTATGGCGGGACAGTCATCTATCGAGCAGTACTTC. The chain carries TRBV12-3 or TRBV12-4 and TRBJ2-7; D may be TRBD1 (7 bases). Between the trimmed V and J ends, which lost 9 bases and 6 bases, there was a span of 21 bases. The CDR3 consists of 14 residues.

The gene calls are TRBV12-3 or TRBV12-4 and TRBJ2-2, with D hard to call. The CDR3 runs 15 residues. V was pared by 4 bases and J by 0 bases, with 9 bases between. CDR3 DNA sequence: TGTGCCAGCAGTTGGGTCAGCCCGAACACCGGGGAGCTGTTTTTT. This translates into CASSWVSPNTGELFF.

The J gene is TRBJ2-1, the V gene TRBV12-3 or TRBV12-4; 7 bases match TRBD1. With V trimmed by 5 bases and J by 6 bases, 7 bases remained unmatched. This CDR3 comprises 14 residues. The CDR3 coding sequence is TGTGCCAGCAGTAGGGACAGTGTCATCAATGAGCAGTTCTTC. Protein product: CASSRDSVINEQFF.

This clonotype has more than one count but fewer than ten. This rearrangement joins TRBV25-1 to TRBJ2-3; D ambiguous. The CDR3 covers 14 residues. With 3 bases removed from V and 1 base from J, the gap between germline ends came to 8 bases. The germline gives CDR1 MGHDK, CDR2 SYGVNS. CDR3: CASSDPGGTDTQYF. CDR3 nucleotides: TGTGCCAGCAGTGACCCTGGGGGCACAGATACGCAGTATTTT.

The chain recombines TRBV7-8 with TRBJ1-5; D call uncertain. This CDR3 is built from 13 residues. Germline V CDR1 and CDR2: SGHVS, FQNEAQ. The ends were cut back, 2 bases at V and 15 bases at J, with 17 bases in the middle. As DNA, the CDR3 is TGTGCCAGCAGCTTATTCGGTTCGCCTGGTGCGCATTTT. It translates to CASSLFGSPGAHF. Supplemented by reference TRBV7-8 and TRBJ1-5, the full variable domain reads GAGVSQSPRYKVAKRGQDVALRCDPISGHVSLFWYQQALGQGPEFLTYFQNEAQLDKSGLPSDRFFAERPEGSVSTLKIQRTQQEDSAVYLCASSLFGSPGAHFGDGTRLSIL.

This clonotype was seen ten or more times. The chain joins TRBV9 to TRBJ1-2; D not resolved. V was clipped by 0 bases and J by 0 bases, with 6 bases between them. Germline V CDR1 and CDR2: SGDLS, YYNGEE. The CDR3 has 14 residues. The CDR3 sequence: CASSVAGPNYGYTF. Written as DNA, the CDR3 is TGTGCCAGCAGCGTAGCCGGTCCTAACTATGGCTACACCTTC.

The chain uses TRBV10-3 and TRBJ2-2; no clear D gene. Per the germline V gene, CDR1 is ENHRY and CDR2 is SYGVKD. CDR3 length equals 14 residues. V lost 4 bases and J lost 2, with 8 bases in between. The DNA of the CDR3 is TGTGCCATCAGTGGATCCGGTAACACCGGGGAGCTGTTTTTT. Translating gives CAISGSGNTGELFF.

This clonotype was picked up a small number of times. The V and J genes are TRBV15 and TRBJ2-1; TRBD2 matches at 8 bases. Germline CDR1 is LNHNV and CDR2 is YYDKDF (reference sequence). The CDR3 consists of 15 residues. With V trimmed by 8 bases and J by 8 bases, 14 bases remained unmatched. The CDR3 sequence: CATPNPAGGSDEQFF. CDR3 in DNA: TGTGCCACCCCCAACCCGGCGGGGGGATCGGATGAGCAGTTCTTC.

This clonotype appeared a few times. V and J are TRBV30 and TRBJ2-2; 7 bases match TRBD1. The CDR3 sequence is 13 residues long. With 8 bases clipped from V and 5 bases from J, the junction kept 8 bases outside the gene matches. Germline CDR1 is GTSNPN and CDR2 is SVGIG (reference sequence). CDR3 coding DNA: TGTGCCAAGGGGGCGGGCAGTACCGGGGAGCTGTTTTTT. This sequence encodes CAKGAGSTGELFF.

This chain links TRBV4-3 with TRBJ2-5, with 12 bases that match TRBD2. Trimming took 3 bases from V and 1 from J; bases not matched to a gene: 6. The germline V gene has CDR1 LGHNA and CDR2 YSLEER. This CDR3 comprises 17 residues. CDR3 sequence (DNA): TGCGCCAGCAGCCAGGGCCTACTAGCGGGGGGCCAAGAGACCCAGTACTTC. It encodes CASSQGLLAGGQETQYF.

This clonotype has only a few counts. The V call is TRBV7-3, the J call TRBJ2-5; the D is unclear. Germline V gene lookup returns CDR1 SGHTA and CDR2 FQGTGA. This CDR3 has 16 residues. V was cut by 5 bases and J by 5 bases, with 21 bases left in between. The chain's CDR3 is CASSPEVTGGWETQYF. The CDR3 nucleotides are TGTGCCAGCAGCCCCGAAGTAACCGGCGGATGGGAGACCCAGTACTTC.

This clonotype was detected a few times. The gene calls are TRBV7-3 and TRBJ1-3, with D perhaps TRBD1 (5 bases). Germline-derived CDR1 and CDR2 are SGHTA and FQGTGA. The germline V and J ends were trimmed by 5 bases and 0 bases, with 14 bases remaining between them. The CDR3 totals 16 residues. The CDR3 DNA follows: TGTGCCAGCAGCGGAATTTCAGGGTCCTCTGGAAACACCATATATTTT. Its protein product is CASSGISGSSGNTIYF.

V usage is TRBV5-4 and J usage is TRBJ1-1, with D possibly being TRBD1 (5 bases). CDR3 length equals 13 residues. Germline-derived CDR1 and CDR2 are SGHNT and YYREEE (reference sequence). Trimming stripped 4 bases from V and 5 bases from J, with 12 bases between. The CDR3 nucleotides read TGTGCCAGCAGCCCGAGCAGGGAGACTGAAGCTTTCTTT. Translating it yields CASSPSRETEAFF.

This sequence joins TRBV27 and TRBJ2-2; 10 nucleotides line up with TRBD2. The ends lost 2 bases at V and 8 bases at J; junction bases unmatched: 8. Germline CDR1 MNHEY, CDR2 SMNVEV (reference sequence). This CDR3 is built from 16 residues. This CDR3 is CASSLVGLATAGELFF. In DNA form, the CDR3 reads TGTGCCAGCAGTTTAGTGGGACTAGCGACGGCAGGGGAGCTGTTTTTT.

The rearrangement joins TRBV7-8 to TRBJ2-1; 9 nucleotides align to TRBD2. V shed 5 bases, J shed 4 bases, and the junction held 6 bases outside the gene matches. The CDR3 runs 15 residues. Germline-derived CDR1 and CDR2 are SGHVS and FQNEAQ. CDR3 amino acids: CASSIRLAEYNEQFF. The CDR3 DNA is TGTGCCAGCAGCATTCGACTAGCGGAATACAATGAGCAGTTCTTC.

This clonotype was found many times. This sequence joins TRBV20-1 and TRBJ2-1; 11 bases line up with TRBD2. Per the germline V gene, CDR1 is DFQATT and CDR2 is SNEGSKA (reference sequence). The CDR3 length is 17 residues. After removal of 5 bases from V and 5 bases from J, the junction contained 14 bases not matched to a gene. The CDR3 here is CSAPAPSGRRWDNEQFF. The CDR3, as DNA: TGCAGTGCTCCAGCACCTAGCGGGAGGAGGTGGGACAATGAGCAGTTCTTC.